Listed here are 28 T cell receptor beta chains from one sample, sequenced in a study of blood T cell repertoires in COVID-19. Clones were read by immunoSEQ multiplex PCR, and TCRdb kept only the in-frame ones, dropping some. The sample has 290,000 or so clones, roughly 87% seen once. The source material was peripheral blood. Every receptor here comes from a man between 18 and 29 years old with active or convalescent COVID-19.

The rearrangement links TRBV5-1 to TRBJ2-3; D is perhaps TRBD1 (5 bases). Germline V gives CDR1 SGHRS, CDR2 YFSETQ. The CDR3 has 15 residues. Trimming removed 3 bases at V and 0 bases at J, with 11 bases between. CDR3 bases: TGCGCCAGCAGCTCAACAGGCCCAAGCACAGATACGCAGTATTTT. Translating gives CASSSTGPSTDTQYF. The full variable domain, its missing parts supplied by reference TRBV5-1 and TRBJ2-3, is KAGVTQTPRYLIKTRGQQVTLSCSPISGHRSVSWYQQTPGQGLQFLFEYFSETQRNKGNFPGRFSGRQFSNSRSEMNVSTLELGDSALYLCASSSTGPSTDTQYFGPGTRLTVL.

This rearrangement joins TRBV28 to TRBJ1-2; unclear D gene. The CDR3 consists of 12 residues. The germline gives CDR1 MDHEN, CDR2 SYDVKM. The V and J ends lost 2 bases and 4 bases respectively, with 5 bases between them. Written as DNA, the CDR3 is TGTGCCAGCAGTTTAAGCATCTATGGCTACACCTTC. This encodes CASSLSIYGYTF.

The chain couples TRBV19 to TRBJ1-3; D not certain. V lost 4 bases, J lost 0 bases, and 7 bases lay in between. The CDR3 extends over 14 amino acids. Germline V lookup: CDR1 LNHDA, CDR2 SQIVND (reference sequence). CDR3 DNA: TGTGCCAGTAGTACGGGAAGCTCTGGAAACACCATATATTTT. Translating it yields CASSTGSSGNTIYF.

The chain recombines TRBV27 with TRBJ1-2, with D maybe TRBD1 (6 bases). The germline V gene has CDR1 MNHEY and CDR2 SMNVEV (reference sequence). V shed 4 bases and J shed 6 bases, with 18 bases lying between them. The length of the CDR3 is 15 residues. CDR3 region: CASSYRDIRRDGYTF. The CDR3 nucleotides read TGTGCCAGCAGTTATAGGGACATCAGAAGGGATGGCTACACCTTC.

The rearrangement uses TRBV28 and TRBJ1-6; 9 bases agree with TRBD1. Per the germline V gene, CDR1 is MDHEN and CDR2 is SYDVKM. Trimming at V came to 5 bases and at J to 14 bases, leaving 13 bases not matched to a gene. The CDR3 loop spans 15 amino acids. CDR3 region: CASSLGATGGRTLHF. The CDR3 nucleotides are TGTGCCAGCAGTCTAGGGGCTACAGGGGGCCGGACCCTCCACTTT.

The CDR3 DNA sequence: TGTGCCACCAGTGATTACAGGGGAGACGAGCAGTACTTC. Amino acid sequence: CATSDYRGDEQYF. The genes are TRBV24-1 and TRBJ2-7; the match to TRBD1 covers 7 bases. There are 13 residues in the CDR3. J gave up 5 bases and V 2 bases, and 2 bases lay outside the gene matches. From germline, CDR1 is KGHDR and CDR2 SFDVKD.

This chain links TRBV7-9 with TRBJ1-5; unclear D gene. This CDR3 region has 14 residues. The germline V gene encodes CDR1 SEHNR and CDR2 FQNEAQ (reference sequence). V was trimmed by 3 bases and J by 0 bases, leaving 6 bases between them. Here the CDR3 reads CASSFASSNQPQHF. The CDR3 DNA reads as TGTGCCAGCAGCTTTGCCAGTAGCAATCAGCCCCAGCATTTT. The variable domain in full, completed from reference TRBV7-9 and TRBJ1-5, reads DTGVSQNPRHKITKRGQNVTFRCDPISEHNRLYWYRQTLGQGPEFLTYFQNEAQLEKSRLLSDRFSAERPKGSFSTLEIQRTEQGDSAMYLCASSFASSNQPQHFGDGTRLSIL.

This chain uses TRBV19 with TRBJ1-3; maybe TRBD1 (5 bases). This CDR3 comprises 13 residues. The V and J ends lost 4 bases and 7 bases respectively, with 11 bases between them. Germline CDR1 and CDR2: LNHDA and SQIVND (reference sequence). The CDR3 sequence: CASSTSEGNTIYF. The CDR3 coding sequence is TGTGCCAGTAGTACCTCGGAGGGGAACACCATATATTTT. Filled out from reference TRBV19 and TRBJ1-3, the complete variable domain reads DGGITQSPKYLFRKEGQNVTLSCEQNLNHDAMYWYRQDPGQGLRLIYYSQIVNDFQKGDIAEGYSVSREKKESFPLTVTSAQKNPTAFYLCASSTSEGNTIYFGEGSWLTVV.

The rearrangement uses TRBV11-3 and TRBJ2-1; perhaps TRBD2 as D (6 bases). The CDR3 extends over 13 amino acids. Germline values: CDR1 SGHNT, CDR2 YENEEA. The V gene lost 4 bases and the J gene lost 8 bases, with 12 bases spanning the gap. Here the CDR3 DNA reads TGTGCCAGCAGCTGGCGCGGCGGGGATGAGCAGTTCTTC. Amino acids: CASSWRGGDEQFF.

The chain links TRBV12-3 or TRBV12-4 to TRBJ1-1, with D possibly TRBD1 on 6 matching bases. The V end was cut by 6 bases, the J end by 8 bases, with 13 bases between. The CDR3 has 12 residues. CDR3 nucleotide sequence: TGTGCCAGCAGCACAGGGATTACCGAAGCTTTCTTT. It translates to CASSTGITEAFF.

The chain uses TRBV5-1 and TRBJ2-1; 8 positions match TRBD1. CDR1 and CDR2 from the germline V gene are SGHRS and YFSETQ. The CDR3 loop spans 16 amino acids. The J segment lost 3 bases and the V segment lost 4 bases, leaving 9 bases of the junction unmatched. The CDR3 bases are TGCGCCAGCAGCCAGACAGGGGTAGGGGGCTACAATGAGCAGTTCTTC. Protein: CASSQTGVGGYNEQFF.

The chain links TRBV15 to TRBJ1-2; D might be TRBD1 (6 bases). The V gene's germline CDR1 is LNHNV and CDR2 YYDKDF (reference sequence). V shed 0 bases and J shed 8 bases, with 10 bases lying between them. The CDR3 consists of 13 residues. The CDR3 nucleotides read TGTGCCACCAGCAGAGATAAGGGGGACGGCTACACCTTC. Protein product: CATSRDKGDGYTF.

CDR3 nucleotides: TGTGCCAGTAGTAAAGGGACAGCAGATGAAAAACTGTTTTTT. Residues: CASSKGTADEKLFF. The chain employs TRBV19 and TRBJ1-4; 7 positions match TRBD1. There are 14 residues in the CDR3. V shed 4 bases, J shed 6 bases, and the junction held 5 bases outside the gene matches. Germline CDR1 reads LNHDA; CDR2 reads SQIVND (reference sequence). Combining the CDR3 with reference TRBV19 and TRBJ1-4 gives the whole variable domain DGGITQSPKYLFRKEGQNVTLSCEQNLNHDAMYWYRQDPGQGLRLIYYSQIVNDFQKGDIAEGYSVSREKKESFPLTVTSAQKNPTAFYLCASSKGTADEKLFFGSGTQLSVL.

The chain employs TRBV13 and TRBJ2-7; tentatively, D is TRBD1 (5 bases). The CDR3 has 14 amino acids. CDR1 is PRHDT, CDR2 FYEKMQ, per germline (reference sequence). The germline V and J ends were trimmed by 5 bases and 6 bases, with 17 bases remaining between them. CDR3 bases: TGTGCCAGCAGCCGATGGGCCCAGGGCTCCGAGCAGTACTTC. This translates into CASSRWAQGSEQYF.

The CDR3 here is CASSSAGLVISYNEQFF. The DNA for the CDR3 is TGTGCCAGCAGCTCAGCGGGACTAGTTATCTCCTACAATGAGCAGTTCTTC. The chain links TRBV11-2 to TRBJ2-1, with TRBD2 matching 8 bases. Germline-derived CDR1 and CDR2 are SGHAT and FQNNGV. Trimming removed 4 bases from V and 0 bases from J; junction bases left unmatched: 8. The CDR3 is made up of 17 amino acids.

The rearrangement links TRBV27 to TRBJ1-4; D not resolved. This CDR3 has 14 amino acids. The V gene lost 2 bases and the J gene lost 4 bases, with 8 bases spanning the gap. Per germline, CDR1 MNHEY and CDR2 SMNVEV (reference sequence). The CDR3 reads CASSLRQSNEKLFF. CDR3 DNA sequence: TGTGCCAGCAGTTTACGACAAAGTAATGAAAAACTGTTTTTT.

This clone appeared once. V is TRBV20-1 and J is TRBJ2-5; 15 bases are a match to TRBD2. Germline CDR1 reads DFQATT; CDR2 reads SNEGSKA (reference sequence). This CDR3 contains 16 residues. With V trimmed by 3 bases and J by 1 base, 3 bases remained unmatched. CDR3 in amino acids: CSASGTSGGLQETQYF. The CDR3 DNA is TGCAGTGCTAGTGGGACTAGCGGGGGGCTCCAAGAGACCCAGTACTTC.

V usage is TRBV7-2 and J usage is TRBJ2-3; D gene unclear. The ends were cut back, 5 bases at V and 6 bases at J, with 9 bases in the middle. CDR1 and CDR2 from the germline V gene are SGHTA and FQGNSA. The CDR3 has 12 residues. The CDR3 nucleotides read TGTGCCAGCAGCGATTACTCGGATACGCAGTATTTT. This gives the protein CASSDYSDTQYF.

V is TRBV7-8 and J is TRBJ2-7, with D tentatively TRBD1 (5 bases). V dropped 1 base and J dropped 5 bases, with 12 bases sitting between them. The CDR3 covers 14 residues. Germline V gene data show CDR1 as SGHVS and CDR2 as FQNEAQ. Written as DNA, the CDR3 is TGTGCCAGCAGCTTAGACGGCAGGGTCCACGAGCAGTACTTC. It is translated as CASSLDGRVHEQYF.

The CDR3 reads CASSQARGRGGKLFF. The DNA for the CDR3 is TGCGCCAGCAGCCAAGCCAGGGGTCGAGGTGGAAAACTGTTTTTT. This chain connects TRBV4-1 to TRBJ1-4; possibly TRBD1 for D (6 bases). The CDR3 spans 15 residues. Deletions cut 1 base from V and 10 bases from J, with 16 bases between. Germline assignment: CDR1 MGHRA and CDR2 YSYEKL.

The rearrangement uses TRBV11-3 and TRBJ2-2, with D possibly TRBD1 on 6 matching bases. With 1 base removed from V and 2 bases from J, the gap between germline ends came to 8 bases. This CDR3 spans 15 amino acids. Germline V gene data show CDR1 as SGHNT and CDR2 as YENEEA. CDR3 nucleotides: TGTGCCAGCAGCTTAGCCAGGGGCAACACCGGGGAGCTGTTTTTT. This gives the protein CASSLARGNTGELFF.

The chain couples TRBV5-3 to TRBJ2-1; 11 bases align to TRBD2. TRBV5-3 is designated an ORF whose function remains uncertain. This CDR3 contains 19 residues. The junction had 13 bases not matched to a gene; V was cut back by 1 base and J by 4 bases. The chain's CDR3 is CARSLYYPLAGDPYNEQFF. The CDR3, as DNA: TGTGCCAGAAGCTTGTACTATCCACTAGCGGGAGATCCTTACAATGAGCAGTTCTTC.

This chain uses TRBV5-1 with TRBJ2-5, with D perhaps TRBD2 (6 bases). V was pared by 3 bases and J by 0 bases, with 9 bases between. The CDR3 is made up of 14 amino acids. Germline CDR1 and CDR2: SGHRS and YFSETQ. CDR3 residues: CASSWGLHQETQYF. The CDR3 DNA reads TGCGCCAGCAGCTGGGGACTGCACCAAGAGACCCAGTACTTC.

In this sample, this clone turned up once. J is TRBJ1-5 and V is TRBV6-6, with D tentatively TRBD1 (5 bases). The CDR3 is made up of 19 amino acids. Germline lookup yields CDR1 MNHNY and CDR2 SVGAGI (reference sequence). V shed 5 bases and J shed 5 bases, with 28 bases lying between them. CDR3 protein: CASSPLPFLGQGKDQPQHF. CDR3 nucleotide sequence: TGTGCCAGCAGTCCCCTCCCTTTTTTGGGGCAGGGAAAGGATCAGCCCCAGCATTTT.

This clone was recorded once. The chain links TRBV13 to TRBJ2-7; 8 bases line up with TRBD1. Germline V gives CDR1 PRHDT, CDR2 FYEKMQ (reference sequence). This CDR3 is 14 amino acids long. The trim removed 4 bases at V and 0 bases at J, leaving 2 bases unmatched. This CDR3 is CASSSGTGSYEQYF. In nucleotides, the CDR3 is TGTGCCAGCAGCTCCGGGACAGGCTCCTACGAGCAGTACTTC.

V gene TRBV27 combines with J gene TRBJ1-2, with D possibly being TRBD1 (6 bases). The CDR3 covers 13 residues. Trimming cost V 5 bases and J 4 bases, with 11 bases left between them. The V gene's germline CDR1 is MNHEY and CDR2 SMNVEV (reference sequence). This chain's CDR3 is CASSPGTSYGYTF. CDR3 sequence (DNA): TGTGCCAGCAGTCCCGGGACAAGCTATGGCTACACCTTC.

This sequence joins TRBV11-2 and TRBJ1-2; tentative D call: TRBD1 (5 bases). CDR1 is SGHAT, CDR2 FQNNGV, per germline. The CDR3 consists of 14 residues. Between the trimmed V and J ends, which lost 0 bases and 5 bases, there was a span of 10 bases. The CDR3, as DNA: TGTGCCAGCAGCTTAGACAGGGAAGGGTATGGCTACACCTTC. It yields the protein CASSLDREGYGYTF.

The DNA for the CDR3 is TGTGCCACACAAATTGGGCGGGGTCCTTTTTCTGAGCAGTTCTTC. This translates into CATQIGRGPFSEQFF. The chain is built from TRBV5-4 and TRBJ2-1; a possible D gene is TRBD2 (6 bases). V lost 9 bases to trimming and J lost 9 bases, with 25 bases between them. CDR3 size: 15 residues. Germline V CDR1 and CDR2: SGHNT, YYREEE (reference sequence).